These 6 T cell receptor beta chains came from one sample sequenced in a study of regulatory T cells in long-lasting Graves disease. Time point described: persistent/refractory GD, antithyroid drugs over 5 years with positive TRAb. PBMC-derived RNA was used for the TCR library. The TCR beta library used iRepertoire HTBI primers with Arm-PCR amplification of CDR3. TCRdb redid the calling of the multiplex PCR reads with MiXCR, one entry per CDR3 protein. The sample holds about 470,000 distinct CDR3 sequences, about 20% seen once. The sample in question was peripheral blood mononuclear cells (PBMCs), obtained when the disease was refractory, from a patient treated with antithyroid drugs. The receptors stem from a female donor with Graves disease.

A note on this clonotype: This sequence may be a read error, since a much larger clone differs from it by one base. The chain uses TRBV7-9 and TRBJ2-4, with 7 bases lining up with TRBD1. The V and J ends lost 5 bases and 15 bases, in that order; junction bases with no gene match: 19. Germline lookup yields CDR1 SEHNR and CDR2 FQNEAQ (reference sequence). The CDR3 length is 15 residues. CDR3: CASSRTGTASYERYF. DNA of the CDR3: TGTGCCAGCAGCCGAACCGGGACAGCGAGCTACGAGCGGTACTTC.

This clonotype was recorded many times. V usage is TRBV13 and J usage is TRBJ2-7; 9 nucleotides align to TRBD2. V shed 0 bases, J shed 5 bases, and the junction held 5 bases outside the gene matches. The CDR3 spans 15 residues. Germline CDR1 and CDR2: PRHDT and FYEKMQ (reference sequence). CDR3 nucleotide sequence: TGTGCCAGCAGCTTAGGACTAGCGGGCGCCGACGAGCAGTACTTC. Amino acids: CASSLGLAGADEQYF.

This clonotype has a handful of counts. The chain is built from TRBV5-1 and TRBJ2-7; no definite D call. This CDR3 spans 12 amino acids. Germline values: CDR1 SGHRS, CDR2 YFSETQ. Trimming stripped 0 bases from V and 4 bases from J, with 5 bases between. The DNA for the CDR3 is TGCGCCAGCAGCTTGGAGCAATACGAGCAGTACTTC. Translating it yields CASSLEQYEQYF. Based on the CDR3 plus reference TRBV5-1 and TRBJ2-7, the full variable domain is KAGVTQTPRYLIKTRGQQVTLSCSPISGHRSVSWYQQTPGQGLQFLFEYFSETQRNKGNFPGRFSGRQFSNSRSEMNVSTLELGDSALYLCASSLEQYEQYFGPGTRLTVT.

This clonotype was seen many times. V gene TRBV6-9 combines with J gene TRBJ2-7; D may correspond to TRBD1 or TRBD2 (5 bases each). Germline CDR1 is MNHGY and CDR2 is SVAAGI. The CDR3 length is 14 residues. Between the trimmed V and J ends, which lost 3 bases and 2 bases, there was a span of 11 bases. DNA of the CDR3: TGTGCCAGCAGTTACTGGGACGGAACCTACGAGCAGTACTTC. Translated, it gives CASSYWDGTYEQYF.

This clonotype was found many times. The chain links TRBV20-1 to TRBJ1-1, with 7 bases identical to TRBD1. Germline assignment: CDR1 DFQATT and CDR2 SNEGSKA (reference sequence). CDR3 length: 11 residues. V lost 2 bases to trimming and J lost 11 bases; unmatched junction nucleotides: 5. The CDR3, as DNA: TGCAGTGCTAGACTTGGGACAGTTGCTTTCTTT. Translating it yields CSARLGTVAFF.

This chain joins TRBV10-3 and TRBJ1-1; no firm D call. The CDR3 is made up of 13 amino acids. Trimming shortened V by 3 bases and J by 1 base, and 6 bases separated the two germline ends. Germline V gene data show CDR1 as ENHRY and CDR2 as SYGVKD. CDR3 bases: TGTGCCATCAGTGAACGGGGGAACACTGAAGCTTTCTTT. Protein: CAISERGNTEAFF.